The subject of this entry is one T cell receptor (beta chain). Unmatched junction bases numbered 5, after V lost 1 base and J lost 0 bases. The CDR3 runs to 17 residues. In germline, CDR1 is MGHRA, CDR2 YSYEKL. This sample is drawn from a study of blood T cell repertoires in COVID-19. Produced via immunoSEQ multiplex PCR; TCRdb's table is partial and in-frame only. Of around 150,000 clones listed, approximately 84% are singletons. The V gene is TRBV4-1, the J gene TRBJ1-1; 10 bases map to TRBD1. Material: peripheral blood. This TCR derives from a man aged 40-55 years with acute or convalescent COVID-19. The CDR3 sequence: CASSQGQGALMNTEAFF. The CDR3 DNA reads TGCGCCAGCAGCCAAGGACAGGGGGCGCTTATGAACACTGAAGCTTTCTTT.